A selection of T cell receptor beta chains follows, all from one sample in a study of T cell repertoires in cytomegalovirus infection. TCRdb used MiXCR to reprocess the reads, holding one entry per CDR3 protein. The repertoire holds 200,000 to 300,000 distinct CDR3 sequences, with 10% to 15% as singletons. Specimen: PBMCs. The receptors were sampled from a human donor in good health (CMV status not recorded). Some clones in this sample may be carry-over from other donors' samples. Both conserved end residues are part of each CDR3. D genes are given only for firm matches. Clone sizes are given selectively: once, few, many, or a class where the clone is expanded.

v_gene	j_gene	abundance	d_gene	CDR3nt	CDR3aa
TRBV7-2	TRBJ2-3	many	TRBD2	TGTGCCAGCAGCTTAGACGCTAGCGGGAGAGGCGATACGCAGTATTTT	CASSLDASGRGDTQYF
TRBV25-1	TRBJ1-6	many	TRBD1	TGTGCCAGCAGTGAAGTGGGACAGGGGTCACCCCTCCACTTT	CASSEVGQGSPLHF
TRBV20-1	TRBJ2-2	few	.	TGCAGTGCTAGCCGTCAGTTCCCGAACACCGGGGAGCTGTTTTTT	CSASRQFPNTGELFF
TRBV6-5	TRBJ1-2	many	TRBD1	TGTGCCAGCAGTTACCGGGACAGGGGCTCTGGCTACACCTTC	CASSYRDRGSGYTF
TRBV7-2	TRBJ2-5	many	TRBD2	TGTGCCAGCAGCTTAGGCCTGGCTAGCGGGAGCAACCAGTACTTC	CASSLGLASGSNQYF
TRBV2	TRBJ2-1	many	.	TGTGCCAGCAGCATTTCCCGGGACGGGAGATACAATGAGCAGTTCTTC	CASSISRDGRYNEQFF
TRBV7-2	TRBJ1-2	many	.	TGTGCCAGCACCCCTGGGCGGGGCATCGGCTACACCTTC	CASTPGRGIGYTF
TRBV7-9	TRBJ1-2	many	.	TGTGCCAGCAGCTTCCAGGGAAATGGCTACACCTTC	CASSFQGNGYTF
TRBV7-2	TRBJ2-2	many	.	TGTGCCAGCAGCTTAGGGCCCCCCGGGGGCGAAAGCGGGGAGCTGTTTTTT	CASSLGPPGGESGELFF
TRBV15	TRBJ2-1	.	.	TGTGCCACCAGCAGAGATGAAGGCTACAATGAGCAGTTCTTC	CATSRDEGYNEQFF
TRBV7-8	TRBJ1-5	.	.	TGTGCCAGCAGCTTAGAAAGGTCCACCGATCAGCCCCAGCATTTT	CASSLERSTDQPQHF
TRBV10-3	TRBJ2-1	few	.	TGTGCCATCAGTGAGTCGATGGGGTCGAGCTCCTACAATGAGCAGTTCTTC	CAISESMGSSSYNEQFF
TRBV7-8	TRBJ2-7	many	TRBD2	TGTGCCAGCAGCTCCTCCGGGGGCGGGAGGGCCTACGAGCAGTACTTC	CASSSSGGGRAYEQYF
TRBV29-1	TRBJ1-2	.	.	TGCAGCGTTCTTACCGGTCTCAACTATGGCTACACCTTC	CSVLTGLNYGYTF
TRBV28	TRBJ2-6	few	.	TGTGCCAGCTATCCCCGCGGCGTCTTCTCTGGGGCCAACGTCCTGACTTTC	CASYPRGVFSGANVLTF
TRBV28	TRBJ2-4	many	TRBD2	TGTGCCAGCAGTTCTACTAGCGGGATACAAAAAAACATTCAGTACTTC	CASSSTSGIQKNIQYF
TRBV7-3	TRBJ2-5	.	.	TGTGCCAGCAGCTTATGGGCCCAAGAGACCCAGTACTTC	CASSLWAQETQYF
TRBV4-3	TRBJ2-3	few	.	TGCGCCAGCAGCCGGGGGGACGAGGGAAGCACAGATACGCAGTATTTT	CASSRGDEGSTDTQYF
TRBV5-1	TRBJ1-1	many	.	TGCGCCAGCAGCAGAACTGATACAGGCTTGAACACTGAAGCTTTCTTT	CASSRTDTGLNTEAFF
TRBV7-3	TRBJ2-5	many	.	TGTGCCAGCAGCTTAAACAGACAAGAGACCCAGTACTTC	CASSLNRQETQYF
TRBV7-8	TRBJ1-2	many	.	TGTGCCAGCAGCTTAGAGTGGGGGGGAAGGGGCTACACCTTC	CASSLEWGGRGYTF
TRBV6-1	TRBJ1-6	.	.	TGTGCCAGCAGTCCGCCAAGGGCGCGGAATTCACCCCTCCACTTT	CASSPPRARNSPLHF
TRBV29-1	TRBJ1-1	.	.	TGCAGCGTTGTTACAGGGCTCGGAGGGAACACTGAAGCTTTCTTT	CSVVTGLGGNTEAFF
TRBV7-2	TRBJ1-1	many	.	TGTGCCAGCAGCGCGGCCCCGGGGAGGAACACTGAAGCTTTCTTT	CASSAAPGRNTEAFF
TRBV6-2/TRBV6-3	TRBJ1-5	many	TRBD1	TGTGCCAGCAGGGAGACAGGGGAGGGTCAGCCCCAGCATTTT	CASRETGEGQPQHF
TRBV29-1	TRBJ1-1	few	TRBD1	TGCAGCGTTGCGAAGGACAGGGCGAACACTGAAGCTTTCTTT	CSVAKDRANTEAFF
TRBV14	TRBJ2-1	many	.	TGTGCCAGCAGCCAACTGCCGACGGGAACAGGGGAGCAGTTCTTC	CASSQLPTGTGEQFF
TRBV29-1	TRBJ2-1	.	.	TGCAGCGTACGTTCTACCTACAATGAGCAGTTCTTC	CSVRSTYNEQFF
TRBV18	TRBJ2-5	many	.	TGTGCCAGCTCACCGAGGGGCAGGGAGCCCCAAGAGACCCAGTACTTC	CASSPRGREPQETQYF